The table lists the clone carrying this T cell receptor beta chain with a few counts. Antigen specificity is unknown. The data derive from a study of T cells after yellow fever vaccination. Study-level points and caveats: The secondary T-cell response peaked on day 5, not day 15, but was weaker.

The CDR3 sequence is 15 residues long. V lost 1 base and J lost 1, with 10 bases in between. Germline V lookup: CDR1 SGHAT, CDR2 FQNNGV. TCRdb re-analysed the 5' RACE reads in MiXCR, keeping a single row per CDR3 protein. The table records some 300,000 distinct CDR3 sequences, roughly 3.5% of them present only once. The sequenced sample was PBMCs, obtained on the day of the yellow fever booster vaccination. The clonotype was recovered from a man aged 18 to 30 who received the YFV17D yellow fever vaccine. The rearrangement joins TRBV11-2 to TRBJ1-2; D is unresolved. The CDR3 bases are TGTGCCAGCAGCTTAGTTAAAGGCAGTAACTATGGCTACACCTTC. It translates to CASSLVKGSNYGYTF.